The clone carrying this T cell receptor (beta chain) occurred once. The data belong to a study of blood T cell repertoires in COVID-19. Across the study: The origin of the acute and convalescent COVID-19 samples was the United States, Italy and Spain.

Those who participated ranged in age from about 18 to 95 years and resided in roughly 26 US areas. Categorization into cohorts depended on clinical history that participants reported. The method was immunoSEQ multiplex PCR; TCRdb's version includes in-frame clones alone and lacks a portion of them. The sample includes about 250,000 clones, around 89% of them seen just once. The CDR3 contains 13 residues. From germline, CDR1 is SGHDN and CDR2 FVKESK. V was pared by 3 bases and J by 4 bases, with 9 bases between. The clonotype comes from a man aged 40-49 years who had recovered from COVID-19. The sample taken for sequencing was PBMCs or T cells enriched from blood (not recorded which). The genes are TRBV14 and TRBJ1-1; D gene unclear. This CDR3 is CASSQYSGTEAFF. CDR3 DNA sequence: TGTGCCAGCAGCCAGTACTCGGGCACTGAAGCTTTCTTT.